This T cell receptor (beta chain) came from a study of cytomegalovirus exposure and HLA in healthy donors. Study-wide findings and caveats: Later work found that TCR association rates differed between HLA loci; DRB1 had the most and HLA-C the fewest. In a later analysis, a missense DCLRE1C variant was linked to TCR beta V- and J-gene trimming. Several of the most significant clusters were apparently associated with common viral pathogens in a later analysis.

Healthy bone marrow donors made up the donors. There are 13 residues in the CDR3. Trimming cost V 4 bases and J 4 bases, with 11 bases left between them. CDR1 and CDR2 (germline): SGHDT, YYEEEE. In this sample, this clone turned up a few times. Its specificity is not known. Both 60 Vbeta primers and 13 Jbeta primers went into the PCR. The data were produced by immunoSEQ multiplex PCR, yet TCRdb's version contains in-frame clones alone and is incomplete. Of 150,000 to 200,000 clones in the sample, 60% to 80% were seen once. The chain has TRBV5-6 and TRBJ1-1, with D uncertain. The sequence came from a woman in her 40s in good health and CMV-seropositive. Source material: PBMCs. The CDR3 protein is CASSLLSATEAFF. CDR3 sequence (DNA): TGTGCCAGCAGCCTACTATCGGCCACTGAAGCTTTCTTT.